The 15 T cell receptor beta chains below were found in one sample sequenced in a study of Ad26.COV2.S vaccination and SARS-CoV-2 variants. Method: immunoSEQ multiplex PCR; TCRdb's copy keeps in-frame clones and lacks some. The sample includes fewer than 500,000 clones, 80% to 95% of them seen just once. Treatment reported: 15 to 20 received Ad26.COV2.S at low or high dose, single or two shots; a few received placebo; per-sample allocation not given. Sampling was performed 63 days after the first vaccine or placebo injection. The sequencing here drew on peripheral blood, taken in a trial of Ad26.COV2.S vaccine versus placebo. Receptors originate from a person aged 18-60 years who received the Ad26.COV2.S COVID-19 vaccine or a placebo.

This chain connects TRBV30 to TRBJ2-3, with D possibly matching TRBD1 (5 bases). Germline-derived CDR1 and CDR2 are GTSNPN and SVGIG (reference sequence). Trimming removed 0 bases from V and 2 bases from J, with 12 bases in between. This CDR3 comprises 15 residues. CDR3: CAWSVRETVTDTQYF. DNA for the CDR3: TGTGCCTGGAGTGTACGAGAGACAGTCACAGATACGCAGTATTTT.

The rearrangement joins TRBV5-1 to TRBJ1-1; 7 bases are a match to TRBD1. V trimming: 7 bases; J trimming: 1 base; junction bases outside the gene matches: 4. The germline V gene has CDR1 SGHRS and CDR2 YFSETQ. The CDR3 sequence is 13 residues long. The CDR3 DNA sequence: TGCGCCAGCGGTCCAGGGGGGAACACTGAAGCTTTCTTT. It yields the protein CASGPGGNTEAFF.

As DNA, the CDR3 is TGTGCCAGCAGCTCGCTAGCGGGAGGGCCGCAGACCCAGTACTTC. This sequence encodes CASSSLAGGPQTQYF. The chain couples TRBV5-6 to TRBJ2-5; 12 nucleotides align to TRBD2. Trimming took 3 bases from V and 6 from J; bases not matched to a gene: 6. Germline CDR1 SGHDT, CDR2 YYEEEE. This CDR3 comprises 15 residues.

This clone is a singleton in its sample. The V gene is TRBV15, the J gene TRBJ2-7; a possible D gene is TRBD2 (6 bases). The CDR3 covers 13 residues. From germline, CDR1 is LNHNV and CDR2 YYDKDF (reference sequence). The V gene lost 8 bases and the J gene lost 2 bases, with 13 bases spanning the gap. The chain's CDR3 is CATGGAVTYEQYF. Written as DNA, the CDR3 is TGTGCCACCGGAGGGGCTGTCACCTACGAGCAGTACTTC.

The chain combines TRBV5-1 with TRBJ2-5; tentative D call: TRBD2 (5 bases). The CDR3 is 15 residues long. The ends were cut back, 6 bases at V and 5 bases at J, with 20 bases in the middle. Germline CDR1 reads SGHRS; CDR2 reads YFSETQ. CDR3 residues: CASTTLPGIWETQYF. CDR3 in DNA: TGCGCCAGCACCACTCTACCGGGGATTTGGGAGACCCAGTACTTC.

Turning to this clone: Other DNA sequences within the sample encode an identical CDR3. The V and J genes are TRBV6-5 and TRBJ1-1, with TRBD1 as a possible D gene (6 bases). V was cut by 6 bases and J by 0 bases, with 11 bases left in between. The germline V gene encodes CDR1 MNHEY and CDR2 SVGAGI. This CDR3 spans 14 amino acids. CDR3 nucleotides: TGTGCCAGCAGACCGGGACAAATGAACACTGAAGCTTTCTTT. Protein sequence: CASRPGQMNTEAFF.

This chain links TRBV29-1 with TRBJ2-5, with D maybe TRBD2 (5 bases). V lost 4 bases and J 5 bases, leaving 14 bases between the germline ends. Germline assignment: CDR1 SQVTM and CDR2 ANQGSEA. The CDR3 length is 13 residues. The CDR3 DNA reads TGCAGCGTTGTCGACACTAGTAGCGAGACCCAGTACTTC. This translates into CSVVDTSSETQYF.

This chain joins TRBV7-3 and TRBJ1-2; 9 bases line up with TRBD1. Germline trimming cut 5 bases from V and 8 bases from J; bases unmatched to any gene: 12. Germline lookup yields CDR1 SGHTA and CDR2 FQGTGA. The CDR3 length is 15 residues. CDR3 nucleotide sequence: TGTGCCAGCAGCGCTGAGACAGGGGGAGAATCGGGCTACACCTTC. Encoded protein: CASSAETGGESGYTF.

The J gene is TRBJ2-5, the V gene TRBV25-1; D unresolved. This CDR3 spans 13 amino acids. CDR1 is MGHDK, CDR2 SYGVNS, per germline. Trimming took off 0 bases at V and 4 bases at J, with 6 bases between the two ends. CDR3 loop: CASSEYSVETQYF. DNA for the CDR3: TGTGCCAGCAGTGAATACTCCGTAGAGACCCAGTACTTC.

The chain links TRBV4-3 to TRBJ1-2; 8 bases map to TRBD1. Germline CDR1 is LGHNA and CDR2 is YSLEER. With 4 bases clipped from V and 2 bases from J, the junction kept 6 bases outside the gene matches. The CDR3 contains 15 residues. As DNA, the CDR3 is TGCGCCAGCAGCCCGGGACAGGCTACAAACTATGGCTACACCTTC. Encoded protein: CASSPGQATNYGYTF.

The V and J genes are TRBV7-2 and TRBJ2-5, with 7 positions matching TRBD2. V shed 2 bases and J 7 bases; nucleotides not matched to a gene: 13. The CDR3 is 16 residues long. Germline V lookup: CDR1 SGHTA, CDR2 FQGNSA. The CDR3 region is CASSLREVLAAGTQYF. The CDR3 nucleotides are TGTGCCAGCAGCTTAAGAGAAGTCCTAGCGGCGGGGACCCAGTACTTC.

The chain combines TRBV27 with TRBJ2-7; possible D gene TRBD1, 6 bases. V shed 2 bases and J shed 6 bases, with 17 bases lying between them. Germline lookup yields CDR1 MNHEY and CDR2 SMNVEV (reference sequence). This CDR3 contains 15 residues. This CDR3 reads CASSLNTGILSEQYF. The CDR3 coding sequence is TGTGCCAGCAGTTTAAATACAGGGATTCTATCCGAGCAGTACTTC.

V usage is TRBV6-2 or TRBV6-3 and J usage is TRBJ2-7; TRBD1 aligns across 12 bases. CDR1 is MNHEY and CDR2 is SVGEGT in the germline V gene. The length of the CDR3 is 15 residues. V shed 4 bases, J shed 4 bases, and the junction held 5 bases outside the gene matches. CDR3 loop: CASSFPGQGAYEQYF. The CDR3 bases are TGTGCCAGCAGTTTTCCGGGACAGGGGGCATACGAGCAGTACTTC.

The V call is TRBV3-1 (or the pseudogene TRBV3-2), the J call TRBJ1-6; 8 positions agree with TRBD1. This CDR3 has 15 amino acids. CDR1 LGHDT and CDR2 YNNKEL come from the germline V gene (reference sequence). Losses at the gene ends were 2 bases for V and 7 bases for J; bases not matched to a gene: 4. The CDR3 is CASSQTGGWNSPLHF. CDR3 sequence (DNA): TGTGCCAGCAGCCAAACAGGGGGTTGGAATTCACCCCTCCACTTT.

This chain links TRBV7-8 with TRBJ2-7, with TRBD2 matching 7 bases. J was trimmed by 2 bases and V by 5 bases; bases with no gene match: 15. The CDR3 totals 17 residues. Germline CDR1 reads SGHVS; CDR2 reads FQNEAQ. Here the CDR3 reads CASSISSGPARAYEQYF. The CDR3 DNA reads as TGTGCCAGCAGCATAAGTAGCGGGCCAGCACGAGCCTACGAGCAGTACTTC.